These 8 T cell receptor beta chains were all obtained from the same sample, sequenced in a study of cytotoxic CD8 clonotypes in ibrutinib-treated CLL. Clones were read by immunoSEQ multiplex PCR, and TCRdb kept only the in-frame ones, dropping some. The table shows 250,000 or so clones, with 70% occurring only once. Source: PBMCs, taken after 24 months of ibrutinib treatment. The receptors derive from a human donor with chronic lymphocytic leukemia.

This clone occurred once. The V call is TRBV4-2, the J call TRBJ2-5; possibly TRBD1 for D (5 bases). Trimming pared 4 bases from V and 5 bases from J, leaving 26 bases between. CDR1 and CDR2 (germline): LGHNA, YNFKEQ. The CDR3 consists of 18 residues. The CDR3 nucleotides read TGTGCCAGCAGCCTAGCTAGAACCTCAGGGCTAGTGGACGAGACCCAGTACTTC. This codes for CASSLARTSGLVDETQYF.

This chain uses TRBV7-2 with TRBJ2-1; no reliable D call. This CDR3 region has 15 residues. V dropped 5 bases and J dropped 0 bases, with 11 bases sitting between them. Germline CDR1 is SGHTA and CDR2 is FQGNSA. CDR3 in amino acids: CASSQDRSSYNEQFF. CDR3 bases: TGTGCCAGCAGCCAGGACCGAAGCTCCTACAATGAGCAGTTCTTC.

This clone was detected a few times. In DNA form, the CDR3 reads TGTGCCAGCAGCTCCGGATCTTGGTTCTATGGCTACACCTTC. It codes for CASSSGSWFYGYTF. The chain employs TRBV7-9 and TRBJ1-2; no reliable D call. V was trimmed by 4 bases and J by 4 bases, leaving 13 bases between them. CDR3 size: 14 residues. Germline CDR1 and CDR2: SEHNR and FQNEAQ (reference sequence).

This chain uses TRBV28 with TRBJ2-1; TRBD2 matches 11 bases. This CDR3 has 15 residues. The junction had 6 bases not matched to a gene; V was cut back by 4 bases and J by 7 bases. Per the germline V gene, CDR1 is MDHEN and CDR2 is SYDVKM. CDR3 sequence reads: CASSSLAGGLNEQFF. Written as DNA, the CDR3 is TGTGCCAGCAGTTCTCTAGCGGGAGGATTAAATGAGCAGTTCTTC.

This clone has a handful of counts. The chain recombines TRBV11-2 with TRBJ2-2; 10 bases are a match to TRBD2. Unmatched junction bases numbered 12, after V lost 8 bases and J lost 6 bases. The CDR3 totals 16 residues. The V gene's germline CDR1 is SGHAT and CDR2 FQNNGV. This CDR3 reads CASSTTASGSAGELFF. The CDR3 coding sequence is TGTGCCAGCTCCACGACGGCTAGCGGGAGTGCCGGGGAGCTGTTTTTT.

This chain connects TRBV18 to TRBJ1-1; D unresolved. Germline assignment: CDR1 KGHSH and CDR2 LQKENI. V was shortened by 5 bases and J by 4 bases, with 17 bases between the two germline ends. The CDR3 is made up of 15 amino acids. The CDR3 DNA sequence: TGTGCCAGCTCAAATCCCGGGATCGGCCGCACTGAAGCTTTCTTT. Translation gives CASSNPGIGRTEAFF.

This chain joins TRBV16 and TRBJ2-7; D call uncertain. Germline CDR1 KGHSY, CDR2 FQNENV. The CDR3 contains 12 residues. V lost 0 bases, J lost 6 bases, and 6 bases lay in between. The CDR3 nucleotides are TGTGCCAGCAGCCAATCCAGTCTCGAGCAGTACTTC. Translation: CASSQSSLEQYF.

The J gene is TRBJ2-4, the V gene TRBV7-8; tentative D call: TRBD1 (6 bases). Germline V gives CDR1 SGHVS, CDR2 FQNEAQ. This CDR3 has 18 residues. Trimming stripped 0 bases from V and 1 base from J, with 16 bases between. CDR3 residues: CASSLAGHQIVAKNIQYF. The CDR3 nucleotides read TGTGCCAGCAGCTTAGCGGGACATCAGATTGTGGCCAAAAACATTCAGTACTTC. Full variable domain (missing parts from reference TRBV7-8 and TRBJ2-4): GAGVSQSPRYKVAKRGQDVALRCDPISGHVSLFWYQQALGQGPEFLTYFQNEAQLDKSGLPSDRFFAERPEGSVSTLKIQRTQQEDSAVYLCASSLAGHQIVAKNIQYFGAGTRLSVL.